This is a list of T cell receptor beta chains from one sample in a study of Ad26.COV2.S vaccination and SARS-CoV-2 variants. The data were produced by immunoSEQ multiplex PCR, yet TCRdb's version contains in-frame clones alone and is incomplete. This table has 350,000 to 500,000 clones, roughly 90% appearing once. Sequenced material: peripheral blood, taken in a trial of Ad26.COV2.S vaccine versus placebo. These receptor sequences come from a person aged 18-60 years who received the Ad26.COV2.S COVID-19 vaccine or a placebo. Both conserved end residues are part of each CDR3. The D gene is left open where the match is weak. Size is omitted from some rows. Given values are once, few, many or a class for expanded clones.

V: TRBV6-2/TRBV6-3
J: TRBJ2-7
length: 15
size: NA
D: TRBD1
DNA: TGTGCCAGCAGTTTTTCCGGGACAGGGGGCTACGAGCAGTACTTC
CDR3: CASSFSGTGGYEQYF

V: TRBV7-2
J: TRBJ1-3
length: 17
size: NA
D: NA
DNA: TGTGCCAGCAGCTCCGGGCGTGGCAGGGAAGAGGGAAACACCATATATTTT
CDR3: CASSSGRGREEGNTIYF

V: TRBV5-5
J: TRBJ2-3
length: 13
size: NA
D: NA
DNA: TGTGCCAGCCAGGAGGCGGGCACAGATACGCAGTATTTT
CDR3: CASQEAGTDTQYF

V: TRBV5-1
J: TRBJ2-7
length: 12
size: NA
D: NA
DNA: TGCGCCAGCAGCTTGCACAGCTACGAGCAGTACTTC
CDR3: CASSLHSYEQYF

V: TRBV6-6
J: TRBJ1-2
length: 13
size: NA
D: TRBD1
DNA: TGTGCCAGCAGTTGGGACAGGGGTTATGGCTACACCTTC
CDR3: CASSWDRGYGYTF

V: TRBV4-1
J: TRBJ2-2
length: 14
size: NA
D: TRBD2
DNA: TGCGCCAGCAGCCAAGGGGGGGGAACCGGGGAGCTGTTTTTT
CDR3: CASSQGGGTGELFF

V: TRBV28
J: TRBJ2-2
length: 17
size: NA
D: NA
DNA: TGTGCCAGCAGTTTACTTGGGCCTACTTCGACCACCGGGGAGCTGTTTTTT
CDR3: CASSLLGPTSTTGELFF

V: TRBV4-3
J: TRBJ1-4
length: 16
size: few
D: TRBD1
DNA: TGCGCCAGCAGCCAAGATGCCGGACAGGGGTTTGAAAAACTGTTTTTT
CDR3: CASSQDAGQGFEKLFF

V: TRBV5-1
J: TRBJ2-7
length: 14
size: NA
D: TRBD2
DNA: TGCGCCAGCAGCCACACTAGCGGCCCCTACGAGCAGTACTTC
CDR3: CASSHTSGPYEQYF

V: TRBV9
J: TRBJ2-3
length: 16
size: NA
D: TRBD2
DNA: TGTGCCAGCAGCGTAACTAGCGGGGGGGCAACAGATACGCAGTATTTT
CDR3: CASSVTSGGATDTQYF

V: TRBV28
J: TRBJ2-3
length: 18
size: few
D: TRBD1
DNA: TGTGCCAGCAGCACTCAAATGGGACAGGGGGGGAGCACAGATACGCAGTATTTT
CDR3: CASSTQMGQGGSTDTQYF

V: TRBV28
J: TRBJ2-3
length: 15
size: NA
D: NA
DNA: TGTGCCAGCAGTTGGGGGGCGCAATGGCGGGATACGCAGTATTTT
CDR3: CASSWGAQWRDTQYF

V: TRBV10-3
J: TRBJ2-2
length: 12
size: once
D: NA
DNA: TGTGCCATCAGCTCCGATCCCGGGGAGCTGTTTTTT
CDR3: CAISSDPGELFF

V: TRBV19
J: TRBJ1-3
length: 15
size: NA
D: NA
DNA: TGTGCCAGTAGTCCTCGTTTGGGGGATGGAAACACCATATATTTT
CDR3: CASSPRLGDGNTIYF

V: TRBV18
J: TRBJ1-4
length: 15
size: few
D: NA
DNA: TGTGCCAGCTCACCAGGGGGCGAAACTAATGAAAAACTGTTTTTT
CDR3: CASSPGGETNEKLFF

V: TRBV7-9
J: TRBJ2-5
length: 16
size: NA
D: TRBD2
DNA: TGTGCCAGCAGCTCCCTAGCGGGGGGGACCCAAGAGACCCAGTACTTC
CDR3: CASSSLAGGTQETQYF

V: TRBV5-1
J: TRBJ2-7
length: 16
size: NA
D: TRBD2
DNA: TGCGCCAGCAGCCCTGGTGGCGGGGGGGCCCCCTACGAGCAGTACTTC
CDR3: CASSPGGGGAPYEQYF

V: TRBV12-3/TRBV12-4
J: TRBJ1-5
length: 13
size: NA
D: NA
DNA: TGTGCCAGCACTCGGGGGGACAATCAGCCCCAGCATTTT
CDR3: CASTRGDNQPQHF

V: TRBV2
J: TRBJ2-4
length: 16
size: once
D: NA
DNA: TGTGCCAGCAGCGATCCGGGACTCGGGGCTAAAAACATTCAGTACTTC
CDR3: CASSDPGLGAKNIQYF

V: TRBV9
J: TRBJ1-6
length: 15
size: NA
D: TRBD1
DNA: TGTGCCAGCAGCGTAGGGACAGGAGCTTTGTTACCCCTCCACTTT
CDR3: CASSVGTGALLPLHF

V: TRBV27
J: TRBJ1-2
length: 14
size: NA
D: NA
DNA: TGTGCCAGCAGTCCTCCGGACAGCCTCTATGGCTACACCTTC
CDR3: CASSPPDSLYGYTF

V: TRBV15
J: TRBJ1-2
length: 18
size: NA
D: NA
DNA: TGTGCCACCAGCCGCCGCCGGGTTTCAGACATAGACGAATATGGCTACACCTTC
CDR3: CATSRRRVSDIDEYGYTF

V: TRBV7-9
J: TRBJ2-5
length: 15
size: once
D: TRBD2
DNA: TGTGCCAGCAGCTTAAGCGGGGGGATCCAAGAGACCCAGTACTTC
CDR3: CASSLSGGIQETQYF

V: TRBV4-1
J: TRBJ2-2
length: 13
size: NA
D: TRBD2
DNA: TGCGCCAGCGGCGGGGGGGCAATCGGGGAGCTGTTTTTT
CDR3: CASGGGAIGELFF

V: TRBV4-1
J: TRBJ1-6
length: 15
size: once
D: NA
DNA: TGCGCCAGCAGCCAAGAGGGCCAGGTTAGGTCACCCCTCCACTTT
CDR3: CASSQEGQVRSPLHF

V: TRBV7-2
J: TRBJ1-5
length: 16
size: few
D: NA
DNA: TGTGCCAGCAGCTTAGATGCCGGTTATAGCAATCAGCCCCAGCATTTT
CDR3: CASSLDAGYSNQPQHF

V: TRBV5-6
J: TRBJ2-7
length: 13
size: once
D: NA
DNA: TGTGCCAGCAGCTTGATTGGGGCCGGCGAGCAGTACTTC
CDR3: CASSLIGAGEQYF

V: TRBV4-1
J: TRBJ2-7
length: 15
size: once
D: TRBD1
DNA: TGCGCCAGCAGCTTCTCGGACAGGGTCCCCTACGAGCAGTACTTC
CDR3: CASSFSDRVPYEQYF

V: TRBV6-4
J: TRBJ1-2
length: 14
size: NA
D: TRBD1
DNA: TGTGCCAGCAGCCCTGGACAGGGGGAATATGGCTACACCTTC
CDR3: CASSPGQGEYGYTF

V: TRBV3-1/TRBV3-2
J: TRBJ2-5
length: 14
size: NA
D: NA
DNA: TGTGCCAGCAGCCAAGGGTCGGAACAAGAGACCCAGTACTTC
CDR3: CASSQGSEQETQYF

V: TRBV19
J: TRBJ1-6
length: 15
size: few
D: NA
DNA: TGTGCCAGTAGCCCCCGGTCGGGGCAGGATTCACCCCTCCACTTT
CDR3: CASSPRSGQDSPLHF

V: TRBV7-8
J: TRBJ1-2
length: 13
size: NA
D: NA
DNA: TGTGCCAGCCGTCCGGGGGGCGACTATGGCTACACCTTC
CDR3: CASRPGGDYGYTF

V: TRBV28
J: TRBJ1-1
length: 17
size: few
D: TRBD1
DNA: TGTGCCAGCAGGATTTTGGGACAGGGGTTTTTGAACACTGAAGCTTTCTTT
CDR3: CASRILGQGFLNTEAFF

V: TRBV4-2
J: TRBJ1-1
length: 15
size: NA
D: NA
DNA: TGTGCCAGCAGCCAAGAGGGTCAGATGAACACTGAAGCTTTCTTT
CDR3: CASSQEGQMNTEAFF

V: TRBV3-1/TRBV3-2
J: TRBJ1-3
length: 15
size: NA
D: NA
DNA: TGTGCCAGCAGCTCGACCGGAGGCTCTGGAAACACCATATATTTT
CDR3: CASSSTGGSGNTIYF